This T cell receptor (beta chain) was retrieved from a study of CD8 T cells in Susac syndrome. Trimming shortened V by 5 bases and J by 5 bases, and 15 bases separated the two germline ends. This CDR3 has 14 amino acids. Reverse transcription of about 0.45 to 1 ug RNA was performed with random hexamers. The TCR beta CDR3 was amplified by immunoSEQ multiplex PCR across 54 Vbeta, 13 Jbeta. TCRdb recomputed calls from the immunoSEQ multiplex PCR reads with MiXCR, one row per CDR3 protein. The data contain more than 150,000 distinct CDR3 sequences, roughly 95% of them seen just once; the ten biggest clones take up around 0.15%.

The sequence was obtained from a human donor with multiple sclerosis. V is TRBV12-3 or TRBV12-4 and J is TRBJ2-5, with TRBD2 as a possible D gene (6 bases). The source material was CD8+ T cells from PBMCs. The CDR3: CASSTGTQGETQYF. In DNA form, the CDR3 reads TGTGCCAGCAGTACCGGGACTCAAGGGGAGACCCAGTACTTC.